This entry concerns a single TCR beta chain. As yet, its antigen is unknown. In germline, CDR1 is SGDLS, CDR2 YYNGEE. The CDR3 is made up of 15 amino acids. Losses at the gene ends were 2 bases for V and 0 bases for J; bases not matched to a gene: 2. TCRdb's table, derived via immunoSEQ multiplex PCR, lists solely in-frame clones and lacks some. The sample holds about 280,000 clones; 70% to 90% are singletons and the top ten take 1%. This entry comes from a study of cytomegalovirus exposure and HLA in healthy donors. Findings and caveats of the study: The listing of fewer than 200 TCR beta chains classed them as cytomegalovirus-associated. Whilst most TCR sequences proved rare, a subset of public TCRs occurred across many donors. Reports indicated that the classifier achieved high specificity and sensitivity in diagnosing cytomegalovirus status. The tendency of first-cohort TCR clusters to co-occur in the 110 or so validation repertoires emerged from a later analysis.

J is TRBJ1-2 and V is TRBV9; TRBD1 aligns across 9 bases. Sequenced: PBMCs. The receptor comes from a woman aged 18-29 years in good health and CMV-seronegative. CDR3 residues: CASSVGTGTNYGYTF. The CDR3 DNA reads TGTGCCAGCAGCGTCGGGACAGGGACTAACTATGGCTACACCTTC.